One sample yielded the 8 T cell receptor beta chains listed below, sequenced in a study of CD8+ T cells in alopecia areata. The authors extracted RNA and reverse transcribed it into cDNA as the sequencing template. Sequencing was performed with immunoSEQ multiplex PCR; in TCRdb, only in-frame clones are kept and a portion is missing. The sample gives 150,000 to 200,000 clones, about 60% of which show up once; under 15% is in the top ten. The specimen comprised CD4+ T cells sorted from blood, sampled at week 0. The origin of the receptors is a human donor with alopecia areata.

V is TRBV11-2 and J is TRBJ2-7; tentative D call: TRBD1 (6 bases). This CDR3 contains 15 residues. Trimming took off 4 bases at V and 0 bases at J, with 13 bases between the two ends. From germline, CDR1 is SGHAT and CDR2 FQNNGV. The CDR3 DNA reads TGTGCCAGCAGCTACGGACAGTCAAGCTCCTACGAGCAGTACTTC. Amino acids: CASSYGQSSSYEQYF. Complete variable domain (other parts from reference TRBV11-2 and TRBJ2-7): EAGVAQSPRYKIIEKRQSVAFWCNPISGHATLYWYQQILGQGPKLLIQFQNNGVVDDSQLPKDRFSAERLKGVDSTLKIQPAKLEDSAVYLCASSYGQSSSYEQYFGPGTRLTVT.

The chain carries TRBV4-1 and TRBJ2-5; D is unresolved. This CDR3 has 15 residues. Per germline, CDR1 MGHRA and CDR2 YSYEKL. V was clipped by 0 bases and J by 2 bases, with 10 bases between them. CDR3 amino acids: CASSQDTLFQETQYF. Written as DNA, the CDR3 is TGCGCCAGCAGCCAAGATACACTATTTCAAGAGACCCAGTACTTC.

J is TRBJ1-1 and V is TRBV4-2, with no clear D. The CDR3 covers 14 residues. Germline V gene data show CDR1 as LGHNA and CDR2 as YNFKEQ. V lost 0 bases and J lost 4, with 9 bases in between. CDR3 sequence reads: CASSQEQRITEAFF. For the CDR3, the DNA is TGTGCCAGCAGCCAAGAACAGCGTATCACTGAAGCTTTCTTT.

The chain has TRBV30 and TRBJ1-5; D uncertain. CDR1 and CDR2 (germline): GTSNPN, SVGIG (reference sequence). This CDR3 contains 13 residues. Trimming removed 3 bases from V and 4 bases from J, with 10 bases in between. This CDR3 is CAWSRQRNQPQHF. CDR3 DNA sequence: TGTGCCTGGAGCAGGCAGAGGAATCAGCCCCAGCATTTT.

This chain uses TRBV2 with TRBJ2-5; 7 bases are a match to TRBD1. Germline CDR1 SNHLY, CDR2 FYNNEI. The CDR3 runs to 15 residues. The junction had 13 bases not matched to a gene; V was cut back by 7 bases and J by 5 bases. The CDR3 loop is CASTQDRFEFETQYF. CDR3 nucleotides: TGTGCCAGCACCCAGGACAGGTTCGAGTTCGAGACCCAGTACTTC.

This clone appeared a few times. The CDR3 sequence is CASRDSPQRYGYTF. In DNA, the CDR3 is TGTGCCAGCAGAGACAGTCCCCAACGCTATGGCTACACCTTC. This chain joins TRBV28 and TRBJ1-2; D is possibly TRBD1 (5 bases). V lost 6 bases and J lost 4, with 15 bases in between. CDR1 and CDR2 (germline): MDHEN, SYDVKM. The CDR3 sequence is 14 residues long.

This clone was seen a few times. The gene calls are TRBV11-2 and TRBJ2-7; tentative D call: TRBD2 (5 bases). CDR1 SGHAT and CDR2 FQNNGV come from the germline V gene. The CDR3 totals 14 residues. V lost 6 bases and J 3 bases, leaving 15 bases between the germline ends. CDR3 bases: TGTGCCAGCAGACACCCTCTCACTAGCTACGAGCAGTACTTC. Translated: CASRHPLTSYEQYF.

V is TRBV6-1 and J is TRBJ1-1, with D possibly matching TRBD1 (5 bases). This CDR3 region has 13 residues. V was shortened by 6 bases and J by 6 bases, with 14 bases between the two germline ends. Germline assignment: CDR1 MNHNS and CDR2 SASEGT. The CDR3 sequence: CASSFRKGPEAFF. CDR3 nucleotide sequence: TGTGCCAGCAGCTTTCGGAAGGGGCCTGAAGCTTTCTTT.